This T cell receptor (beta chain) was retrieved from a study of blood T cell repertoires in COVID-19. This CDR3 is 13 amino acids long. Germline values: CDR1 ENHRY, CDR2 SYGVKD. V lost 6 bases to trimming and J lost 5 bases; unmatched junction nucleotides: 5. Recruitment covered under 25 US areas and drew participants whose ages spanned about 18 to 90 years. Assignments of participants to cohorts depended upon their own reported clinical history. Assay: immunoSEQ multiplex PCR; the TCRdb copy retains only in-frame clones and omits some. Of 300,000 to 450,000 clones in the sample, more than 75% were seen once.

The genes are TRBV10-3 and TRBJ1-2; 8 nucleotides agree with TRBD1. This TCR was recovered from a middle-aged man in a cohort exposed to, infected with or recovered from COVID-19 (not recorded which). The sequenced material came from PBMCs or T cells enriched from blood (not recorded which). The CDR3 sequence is CAIRGQDVYGYTF. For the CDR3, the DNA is TGTGCCATCAGGGGACAGGACGTTTATGGCTACACCTTC.